There are a few counts of the clone carrying this TCR beta chain. Antigen: not known. This record belongs to a study of T-cell memory formation after mild COVID-19. Study results and limitations: Mainly in CM and EM were contracting CD4+ clones; CD8+ were in EMRA. Later expanders leaned CD4+, whereas day 15 to 85 contracting clones were balanced CD4/CD8.

Between the trimmed V and J ends, which lost 1 base and 6 bases, there was a span of 12 bases. Germline loops: CDR1 SGHTA, CDR2 FQGNSA. There are 14 residues in the CDR3. TCRdb passed the 5' RACE reads through MiXCR, listing each CDR3 protein once. The profile shows 400,000 to 550,000 distinct CDR3 sequences, about 23% of them singletons. This clonotype originated in an adult woman who had mild COVID-19 (a few samples of this study predate the infection). Cell type and time point are not known. The V call is TRBV7-2, the J call TRBJ2-5; no reliable D call. Source material: PBMCs or a T cell subset sorted from them (not recorded which). The chain's CDR3 is CASSLGLAWQTQYF. The CDR3 coding sequence is TGTGCCAGCAGCTTAGGTCTCGCCTGGCAGACCCAGTACTTC. The whole variable domain, filled in from reference TRBV7-2 and TRBJ2-5, reads GAGVSQSPSNKVTEKGKDVELRCDPISGHTALYWYRQSLGQGLEFLIYFQGNSAPDKSGLPSDRFSAERTGGSVSTLTIQRTQQEDSAVYLCASSLGLAWQTQYFGPGTRLLVL.